The entry below gives a single T cell receptor beta chain sequence along with its context. Using a J-beta primer mix together with a sample-barcoded 5' primer, a second PCR was run for about 6 to 12 cycles. One entry per CDR3 protein, called by TCRdb with MiXCR from the 5' RACE reads. The table has more than 500,000 distinct CDR3 sequences, around a quarter seen once. Donation came from healthy Caucasian individuals in Russia who were aged roughly 6 to 95. Each donor gave 9 to 10 milliliters of peripheral blood. The CDR3 has 14 residues. Trimming took 6 bases from V and 2 from J, leaving 12 bases between them. The data were obtained in a study of blood T cells in healthy people across ages. This sample also appeared in a second study, on T cells of mothers and their children. That paper notes: Each child gave approximately 2.8 million TCR beta CDR3 reads (each mother, over 8.5 million). It was related mother-child pairs that showed slightly higher overlap than unrelated pairs, without reaching significance.

The V gene is TRBV12-3 or TRBV12-4, the J gene TRBJ2-3, with D perhaps TRBD2 (7 bases). The source is a boy between 2 and 15 years old in good health. Source material: blood. The chain's CDR3 is CASSPGGFTDTQYF. The DNA for the CDR3 is TGTGCCAGCAGCCCGGGGGGCTTCACAGATACGCAGTATTTT.